A selection of T cell receptor beta chains follows, all from one sample in a study of CD8 T cells in ankylosing spondylitis. MiXCR was run by TCRdb on the 5' RACE reads, yielding one entry per CDR3 protein. The sample has roughly 250,000 distinct CDR3 sequences; 8% to 9.5% are singletons. Sample: blood, either unsorted or a sorted T cell fraction (not recorded which). The receptors were gathered from a male donor with ankylosing spondylitis or in good health (not recorded which). The CDR3 runs from the conserved cysteine through the conserved F or W. A D gene is named only where the DNA matches it firmly. Where a row states a size, it is once, few, many or the class of an expanded clone; other rows omit it.

v_gene	d_gene	j_gene	abundance	CDR3aa	CDR3nt
TRBV28	.	TRBJ2-4	many	CASSLPARGDIQYF	TGTGCCAGCAGTTTACCGGCCAGAGGGGACATTCAGTACTTC
TRBV6-6	.	TRBJ1-5	many	CASSSNSNQPQHF	TGTGCCAGCAGCAGTAATAGCAATCAGCCCCAGCATTTT
TRBV3-1	.	TRBJ1-1	many	CASSDRLEAFF	TGTGCCAGCAGCGACCGGCTTGAAGCTTTCTTT
TRBV20-1	.	TRBJ2-5	many	CSASDSLGETQYF	TGCAGTGCTTCCGACAGCCTCGGGGAGACCCAGTACTTC
TRBV7-8	.	TRBJ1-1	few	CASSRSAGVFSEAFF	TGTGCCAGCAGCCGCTCGGCTGGGGTGTTCTCTGAAGCTTTCTTT
TRBV12-3/TRBV12-4	.	TRBJ1-1	.	CASSFYGRDTEAFF	TGTGCCAGCAGTTTTTACGGACGGGACACTGAAGCTTTCTTT
TRBV5-6	.	TRBJ2-2	many	CASSYLTANTGELFF	TGTGCCAGCAGCTACCTTACAGCGAACACCGGGGAGCTGTTTTTT
TRBV7-9	.	TRBJ1-1	many	CASSLWRDTEAFF	TGTGCCAGCAGCTTGTGGAGGGACACTGAAGCTTTCTTT
TRBV6-2/TRBV6-3	.	TRBJ2-3	many	CASRTSPRSTLDTQYF	TGTGCCAGCAGGACGTCGCCTCGTAGTACTTTGGATACGCAGTATTTT
TRBV7-9	TRBD2	TRBJ2-3	many	CASSFVLAGVGDTQYF	TGTGCCAGCAGCTTCGTGCTAGCGGGAGTTGGAGATACGCAGTATTTT
TRBV9	.	TRBJ1-3	medium-sized	CASSERFAGNTIYF	TGTGCCAGCAGCGAGCGGTTTGCCGGAAACACCATATATTTT
TRBV6-2/TRBV6-3	.	TRBJ2-7	many	CASSYRLEQYF	TGTGCCAGCAGTTACCGCCTTGAGCAGTACTTC
TRBV7-6	.	TRBJ1-3	many	CASSSPQGLGNTIYF	TGTGCCAGCAGCTCACCACAGGGTCTTGGAAACACCATATATTTT
TRBV20-1	TRBD2	TRBJ2-4	.	CSAREVAGARNIQYF	TGCAGTGCTAGAGAAGTCGCGGGAGCCAGAAACATTCAGTACTTC
TRBV5-1	.	TRBJ2-1	many	CASSPLLATNNEQFF	TGCGCCAGCAGCCCCCTCCTAGCTACCAACAATGAGCAGTTCTTC
TRBV24-1	.	TRBJ1-1	many	CATRPRGVGNTEAFF	TGTGCCACCAGGCCCCGGGGAGTTGGGAACACTGAAGCTTTCTTT
TRBV5-1	.	TRBJ1-1	many	CASSSSVNTEAFF	TGCGCCAGCAGCTCCTCAGTGAACACTGAAGCTTTCTTT
TRBV20-1	.	TRBJ1-2	many	CSALLAGQGGYTF	TGCAGTGCTTTACTCGCAGGGCAAGGTGGCTACACCTTC
TRBV30	TRBD1	TRBJ2-2	few	CAWRRQGGYGELFF	TGTGCCTGGAGGCGACAGGGTGGCTACGGGGAGCTGTTTTTT
TRBV20-1	.	TRBJ1-2	many	CSARDPGQDGSYGYTF	TGCAGTGCTAGAGATCCCGGCCAGGACGGATCCTATGGCTACACCTTC
TRBV6-5	.	TRBJ1-2	many	CASFRPGGGYTF	TGTGCCAGCTTCCGACCGGGAGGTGGCTACACCTTC
TRBV27	TRBD1	TRBJ1-2	.	CASSFTGDYGYTF	TGTGCCAGCAGTTTCACAGGGGACTATGGCTACACCTTC
TRBV7-2	.	TRBJ2-7	few	CASSGDGRMAPEQYF	TGTGCCAGCAGCGGCGACGGGAGAATGGCCCCCGAGCAGTACTTC
TRBV7-9	TRBD1	TRBJ2-7	.	CASSLGWGTETYEQYF	TGTGCCAGCAGCTTAGGATGGGGGACAGAGACCTACGAGCAGTACTTC
TRBV7-2	.	TRBJ2-1	few	CASSLVRGPNEQFF	TGTGCCAGCAGCTTAGTGCGGGGACCCAATGAGCAGTTCTTC
TRBV6-5	.	TRBJ1-1	many	CASSSQSGGWSTEAFF	TGTGCCAGCAGTTCTCAGTCGGGGGGCTGGTCCACTGAAGCTTTCTTT
TRBV20-1	.	TRBJ2-1	many	CSARWAAINEQFF	TGCAGTGCTAGATGGGCAGCTATCAATGAGCAGTTCTTC
TRBV29-1	.	TRBJ2-2	many	CSVEGVDSANTGELFF	TGCAGCGTAGAGGGAGTGGACAGCGCGAACACCGGGGAGCTGTTTTTT
TRBV4-3	TRBD1	TRBJ1-1	many	CASSQARGREAFF	TGCGCCAGCAGCCAAGCCAGGGGGCGTGAAGCTTTCTTT
TRBV7-9	.	TRBJ1-1	many	CASSLGTVAAEAFF	TGTGCCAGCAGCTTAGGGACCGTCGCCGCTGAAGCTTTCTTT
TRBV5-4	.	TRBJ1-5	many	CASSLGRGEGQPQHF	TGTGCCAGCAGCTTGGGGAGGGGAGAAGGTCAGCCCCAGCATTTT
TRBV20-1	.	TRBJ1-2	many	CSARDSGRGIGYTF	TGCAGTGCTAGAGATAGTGGCAGGGGCATCGGCTACACCTTC
TRBV6-2/TRBV6-3	TRBD2	TRBJ2-1	many	CASSAARTSGRKGYNEQFF	TGTGCCAGCAGCGCTGCCCGGACTAGCGGGCGGAAAGGTTACAATGAGCAGTTCTTC
TRBV7-9	.	TRBJ1-1	many	CASSSKPNTEAFF	TGTGCCAGCAGCTCGAAGCCGAACACTGAAGCTTTCTTT
TRBV12-3/TRBV12-4	TRBD2	TRBJ2-3	few	CASSPTSGITDTQYF	TGTGCCAGCAGCCCGACTAGCGGGATCACAGATACGCAGTATTTT
TRBV7-9	.	TRBJ1-1	many	CASSDRELNTEAFF	TGTGCCAGCAGCGACCGGGAGCTAAACACTGAAGCTTTCTTT
TRBV4-2	.	TRBJ2-1	few	CASAGASYNEQFF	TGTGCCAGCGCGGGGGCATCCTACAATGAGCAGTTCTTC
TRBV18	.	TRBJ2-2	many	CASSRGSGGNTGELFF	TGTGCCAGCTCCCGCGGTAGTGGCGGGAACACCGGGGAGCTGTTTTTT
TRBV19	.	TRBJ1-5	many	CASTLGVSNQPQHF	TGTGCCAGTACATTGGGGGTGAGCAATCAGCCCCAGCATTTT
TRBV6-5	TRBD1	TRBJ1-3	.	CASSYSGQGTGNTIYF	TGTGCCAGCAGTTACTCGGGACAGGGGACTGGAAACACCATATATTTT
TRBV19	.	TRBJ2-1	few	CASSSGMTGNEQFF	TGTGCCAGTAGTAGCGGGATGACCGGGAATGAGCAGTTCTTC
TRBV20-1	TRBD1	TRBJ1-3	few	CSARETGIGNTIYF	TGCAGTGCTAGAGAGACAGGGATTGGAAACACCATATATTTT
TRBV7-2	.	TRBJ1-6	many	CASSFPSSNSPLHF	TGTGCCAGCAGCTTTCCCAGCTCCAATTCACCCCTCCACTTT
TRBV7-9	.	TRBJ1-6	many	CASSLAAGVGNSPLHF	TGTGCCAGCAGCTTAGCTGCTGGGGTGGGGAATTCACCCCTCCACTTT
TRBV27	.	TRBJ1-1	.	CASSLSTMNTEAFF	TGTGCCAGCAGTTTATCGACAATGAACACTGAAGCTTTCTTT
TRBV6-2/TRBV6-3	TRBD1	TRBJ1-1	many	CASSYSPRQGNTEAFF	TGTGCCAGCAGTTACAGCCCTCGACAGGGGAACACTGAAGCTTTCTTT
TRBV20-1	.	TRBJ2-7	many	CSANTLTSSYEQYF	TGCAGTGCTAATACTCTTACGAGCTCCTACGAGCAGTACTTC
TRBV30	.	TRBJ1-2	.	CAWSVDVDYGYTF	TGTGCCTGGAGTGTAGACGTAGACTATGGCTACACCTTC
TRBV7-2	.	TRBJ2-1	many	CASSLEHPLDEQFF	TGTGCCAGCAGCTTAGAGCACCCACTCGATGAGCAGTTCTTC
TRBV6-1	.	TRBJ1-1	.	CASSVWNRTPNTEAFF	TGTGCCAGCAGTGTCTGGAACCGGACACCGAACACTGAAGCTTTCTTT
TRBV7-2	.	TRBJ1-2	.	CASSLDEHYGYTF	TGTGCCAGCAGCTTAGACGAGCACTATGGCTACACCTTC
TRBV30	TRBD1	TRBJ1-1	.	CAWSVRPGQGAEAFF	TGTGCCTGGAGTGTACGGCCGGGACAGGGCGCGGAAGCTTTCTTT
TRBV5-1	.	TRBJ1-6	many	CASSPEAGTNSPLHF	TGCGCCAGCAGCCCGGAGGCAGGGACTAATTCACCCCTCCACTTT